The rows below give T cell receptor beta chains drawn from one sample of a study of OX40 agonist ivuxolimab in advanced cancers. Sequenced by immunoSEQ multiplex PCR; TCRdb stores in-frame clones only, minus some. The table records around 62,000 clones, more than 65% of them present only once. This material consisted of CD4+ or CD8+ T cells sorted from blood, taken in a trial of the OX40 agonist ivuxolimab. The source of these receptors is an adult with an advanced solid tumor such as melanoma, head and neck, liver or kidney cancer. Each CDR3 is given with its conserved first and last residue. The order of the fields is CDR3 protein, CDR3 DNA, V gene, J gene, D gene. D genes are given only for firm matches.

CDR3 protein: CASSLEGLARETQYF
CDR3 DNA: TGTGCCAGCAGCTTAGAAGGACTAGCGCGAGAGACCCAGTACTTC
V gene: TRBV7-2
J gene: TRBJ2-5
D gene: TRBD2

CDR3 protein: CASSLESGGWNEQFF
CDR3 DNA: TGTGCCAGCAGCTTAGAATCGGGGGGTTGGAATGAGCAGTTCTTC
V gene: TRBV13
J gene: TRBJ2-1
D gene: TRBD2

CDR3 protein: CASKPITGNTGELFF
CDR3 DNA: TGTGCCAGCAAGCCAATAACAGGGAACACCGGGGAGCTGTTTTTT
V gene: TRBV11-2
J gene: TRBJ2-2
D gene: -

CDR3 protein: CASSLVGSGGYTF
CDR3 DNA: TGTGCCAGCAGTTTGGTAGGATCCGGTGGCTACACCTTC
V gene: TRBV27
J gene: TRBJ1-2
D gene: -

CDR3 protein: CASSPPARTDTQYF
CDR3 DNA: TGTGCCAGCAGCCCCCCCGCTCGTACAGATACGCAGTATTTT
V gene: TRBV7-2
J gene: TRBJ2-3
D gene: -

CDR3 protein: CASSSLGTSSYEQYF
CDR3 DNA: TGTGCCAGCAGCTCGCTGGGTACCAGCTCCTACGAGCAGTACTTC
V gene: TRBV7-6
J gene: TRBJ2-7
D gene: -

CDR3 protein: CASSAGQTYNEQFF
CDR3 DNA: TGCGCCAGCAGTGCGGGACAGACCTACAATGAGCAGTTCTTC
V gene: TRBV10-1
J gene: TRBJ2-1
D gene: TRBD1